Listed below are T cell receptor beta chains from one sample, sequenced in a study of blood T cell repertoires in COVID-19. Data came from immunoSEQ multiplex PCR; TCRdb stores just in-frame clones and leaves some out. Counted here are 53,000 or so clones, 78% occurring once; the ten biggest clones make up about 15%. Specimen: peripheral blood. The source is a human donor with active or convalescent COVID-19. The donor label of this sample is uncertain. The CDR3 runs from the conserved cysteine through the conserved F or W. A D gene is named only where the DNA matches it firmly. Size tells how often a clone was seen (once, few, many) or the class of an expanded clone, and some rows leave it out.

clone size: NA; V gene: TRBV9; D gene: NA; J gene: TRBJ1-6; CDR3 DNA: TGTGCCAGCAGCCAGGCGAATAATTCACCCCTCCACTTT; CDR3 protein: CASSQANNSPLHF
clone size: NA; V gene: TRBV7-3; D gene: TRBD2; J gene: TRBJ2-1; CDR3 DNA: TGTGCCAGCAGCTTAGGGACTAGCACCTACAATGAGCAGTTCTTC; CDR3 protein: CASSLGTSTYNEQFF
clone size: once; V gene: TRBV4-1; D gene: TRBD2; J gene: TRBJ2-3; CDR3 DNA: TGCGCCAGCAGCCCAGGACTAGCGGGACCCACAGATACGCAGTATTTT; CDR3 protein: CASSPGLAGPTDTQYF
clone size: NA; V gene: TRBV5-1; D gene: TRBD2; J gene: TRBJ2-1; CDR3 DNA: TGCGCCAGCAGCCAACTAGCGGGCCCGGACTCCTACAATGAGCAGTTCTTC; CDR3 protein: CASSQLAGPDSYNEQFF
clone size: NA; V gene: TRBV13; D gene: TRBD1; J gene: TRBJ2-2; CDR3 DNA: TGTGCCAGCAGTCCACCGGGACAGAGACATTTCGGGGAGCTGTTTTTT; CDR3 protein: CASSPPGQRHFGELFF
clone size: few; V gene: TRBV10-2; D gene: TRBD2; J gene: TRBJ2-1; CDR3 DNA: TGCGCCTGTTCCTTAGCGGGAGCGTTGGAAAATGAGCAGTTCTTC; CDR3 protein: CACSLAGALENEQFF
clone size: NA; V gene: TRBV4-3; D gene: NA; J gene: TRBJ2-2; CDR3 DNA: TGCGCCAGCAGCCAAGATACGGGGTCCACCGGGGAGCTGTTTTTT; CDR3 protein: CASSQDTGSTGELFF
clone size: once; V gene: TRBV12-5; D gene: TRBD1; J gene: TRBJ1-6; CDR3 DNA: TGTGCTAGTGGTTTGGTTCTAGTTTCCGGGACAGGGGGGAATAATTCACCCCTCCACTTT; CDR3 protein: CASGLVLVSGTGGNNSPLHF
clone size: few; V gene: TRBV4-3; D gene: NA; J gene: TRBJ1-5; CDR3 DNA: TGCGCCAGCAGCCAAGACCCGGGGGTAAGGGGCAATCAGCCCCAGCATTTT; CDR3 protein: CASSQDPGVRGNQPQHF
clone size: NA; V gene: TRBV30; D gene: NA; J gene: TRBJ1-2; CDR3 DNA: TGTGCCTGGAGTCCCCTCACAGGGCTCTATGGCTACACCTTC; CDR3 protein: CAWSPLTGLYGYTF
clone size: NA; V gene: TRBV18; D gene: NA; J gene: TRBJ1-1; CDR3 DNA: TGTGCCAGCTCACCACCGGGCACGACGAACACTGAAGCTTTCTTT; CDR3 protein: CASSPPGTTNTEAFF
clone size: NA; V gene: TRBV6-6; D gene: TRBD1; J gene: TRBJ2-7; CDR3 DNA: TGTGCCAGCAGTTACTTGACAGGGGTACAACCCTACGAGCAGTACTTC; CDR3 protein: CASSYLTGVQPYEQYF
clone size: few; V gene: TRBV3-1/TRBV3-2; D gene: NA; J gene: TRBJ1-2; CDR3 DNA: TGTGCCAGCAGCCGGAGTGGCAGGGGTGGGTATGGCTACACCTTC; CDR3 protein: CASSRSGRGGYGYTF
clone size: few; V gene: TRBV7-2; D gene: NA; J gene: TRBJ1-4; CDR3 DNA: TGTGCCAGCGCCCCCGGGGGGCTTAATGAAAAACTGTTTTTT; CDR3 protein: CASAPGGLNEKLFF
clone size: medium-sized; V gene: TRBV11-3; D gene: NA; J gene: TRBJ2-2; CDR3 DNA: TGTGCCAGCACCCGTGGAGCGTGGACCGGGGAGCTGTTTTTT; CDR3 protein: CASTRGAWTGELFF
clone size: few; V gene: TRBV5-1; D gene: NA; J gene: TRBJ2-1; CDR3 DNA: TGCGCCAGCAGCTTGGCCGGGGATGAGCAGTTCTTC; CDR3 protein: CASSLAGDEQFF
clone size: few; V gene: TRBV6-1; D gene: TRBD1; J gene: TRBJ1-2; CDR3 DNA: TGTGCCAGCAGTGAAGGGACAGGGGATCACTATGGCTACACCTTC; CDR3 protein: CASSEGTGDHYGYTF
clone size: few; V gene: TRBV7-3; D gene: TRBD2; J gene: TRBJ2-3; CDR3 DNA: TGTGCCAGCAGCCTCCGGGGGGGAGCACCCACAGATACGCAGTATTTT; CDR3 protein: CASSLRGGAPTDTQYF
clone size: NA; V gene: TRBV7-3; D gene: TRBD2; J gene: TRBJ2-7; CDR3 DNA: TGTGCCAGCAGCTTAACTTCGGGAGCGGGAACCTACGAGCAGTACTTC; CDR3 protein: CASSLTSGAGTYEQYF
clone size: NA; V gene: TRBV9; D gene: NA; J gene: TRBJ1-4; CDR3 DNA: TGTGCCAGCAGCCTAGAGGGGGCTAATGAAAAACTGTTTTTT; CDR3 protein: CASSLEGANEKLFF
clone size: NA; V gene: TRBV7-3; D gene: NA; J gene: TRBJ2-7; CDR3 DNA: TGTGCCAGCAGCTTAATGGGCAGGGCCTACGAGCAGTACTTC; CDR3 protein: CASSLMGRAYEQYF
clone size: NA; V gene: TRBV4-1; D gene: NA; J gene: TRBJ1-5; CDR3 DNA: TGCGCCAGCAGCCAAGATCTAGGTCAGGGTCATAGCAATCAGCCCCAGCATTTT; CDR3 protein: CASSQDLGQGHSNQPQHF
clone size: NA; V gene: TRBV7-2; D gene: NA; J gene: TRBJ1-5; CDR3 DNA: TGTGCCAGCAGCTTTCGGAGTCAGCCCCAGCATTTT; CDR3 protein: CASSFRSQPQHF
clone size: NA; V gene: TRBV7-6; D gene: NA; J gene: TRBJ2-1; CDR3 DNA: TGTGCCAGCAGCTTAGACCTAGCGAGGGGCAATGAGCAGTTCTTC; CDR3 protein: CASSLDLARGNEQFF
clone size: many; V gene: TRBV7-3; D gene: NA; J gene: TRBJ1-1; CDR3 DNA: TGTGCCAGCAGCTCCATGGCGGGCACTGAAGCTTTCTTT; CDR3 protein: CASSSMAGTEAFF
clone size: NA; V gene: TRBV7-2; D gene: NA; J gene: TRBJ1-3; CDR3 DNA: TGTGCCAGCAGCTTCAACACAGGGCCCCGCTCTGGAAACACCATATATTTT; CDR3 protein: CASSFNTGPRSGNTIYF
clone size: NA; V gene: TRBV11-2; D gene: NA; J gene: TRBJ2-1; CDR3 DNA: TGTGCCAGCAGCAGGGGTGAGCAGTTCTTC; CDR3 protein: CASSRGEQFF
clone size: NA; V gene: TRBV28; D gene: NA; J gene: TRBJ1-5; CDR3 DNA: TGTGCCAGCAGTCCTCGGGGGGCAAATCAGCCCCAGCATTTT; CDR3 protein: CASSPRGANQPQHF
clone size: NA; V gene: TRBV14; D gene: NA; J gene: TRBJ2-5; CDR3 DNA: TGTGCCAGCAGCCAAGAATTATCCCGACACCTCATGTGGGAGACCCAGTACTTC; CDR3 protein: CASSQELSRHLMWETQYF
clone size: NA; V gene: TRBV12-2; D gene: NA; J gene: TRBJ2-5; CDR3 DNA: TGTGCAAGTCGCTACTACGGGCGGGAAACCCAAGAGACCCAGTACTTC; CDR3 protein: CASRYYGRETQETQYF
clone size: NA; V gene: TRBV15; D gene: TRBD1; J gene: TRBJ1-5; CDR3 DNA: TGTGCCACCAGCAGCGGGCAGGGGGTCGTTCAGCCCCAGCATTTT; CDR3 protein: CATSSGQGVVQPQHF
clone size: NA; V gene: TRBV5-1; D gene: NA; J gene: TRBJ2-7; CDR3 DNA: TGCGCCAGCAGCTTGCAGCGGCACGAGCAGTACTTC; CDR3 protein: CASSLQRHEQYF
clone size: NA; V gene: TRBV9; D gene: NA; J gene: TRBJ1-6; CDR3 DNA: TGTGCCAGCAGCGTAGATGGACAGTATAATTCACCCCTCCACTTT; CDR3 protein: CASSVDGQYNSPLHF
clone size: NA; V gene: TRBV7-6; D gene: NA; J gene: TRBJ2-7; CDR3 DNA: TGTGCCAGCGCTCTCAGCGGCCTCTCCTACGAGCAGTACTTC; CDR3 protein: CASALSGLSYEQYF
clone size: NA; V gene: TRBV6-4; D gene: NA; J gene: TRBJ1-2; CDR3 DNA: TGTGCCAGCAGTACCGAGACAGGAACGGGCTATGGCTACACCTTC; CDR3 protein: CASSTETGTGYGYTF
clone size: NA; V gene: TRBV9; D gene: TRBD1; J gene: TRBJ2-6; CDR3 DNA: TGTGCCAGCAGCTCGCGGACAGGGCGAACGGCTGGGGCCAACGTCCTGACTTTC; CDR3 protein: CASSSRTGRTAGANVLTF
clone size: NA; V gene: TRBV28; D gene: NA; J gene: TRBJ1-1; CDR3 DNA: TGTGCCAGCACTTACCGACAGTTAAACACTGAAGCTTTCTTT; CDR3 protein: CASTYRQLNTEAFF
clone size: NA; V gene: TRBV7-2; D gene: TRBD2; J gene: TRBJ2-5; CDR3 DNA: TGTGCCAGCAGCCGCCCGGGACTAGCGGGAGAGACCCAGTACTTC; CDR3 protein: CASSRPGLAGETQYF
clone size: NA; V gene: TRBV3-1/TRBV3-2; D gene: NA; J gene: TRBJ2-7; CDR3 DNA: TGTGCCAGCAGCTCCACCTACGAGCAGTACTTC; CDR3 protein: CASSSTYEQYF
clone size: NA; V gene: TRBV4-3; D gene: TRBD1; J gene: TRBJ1-1; CDR3 DNA: TGCGCCAGCAGCCGGTCGACAGGGTTCACTGAAGCTTTCTTT; CDR3 protein: CASSRSTGFTEAFF
clone size: NA; V gene: TRBV11-3; D gene: TRBD1; J gene: TRBJ2-3; CDR3 DNA: TGTGCCAGCAGCCCCCGGGACAGGGGGGCAGATACGCAGTATTTT; CDR3 protein: CASSPRDRGADTQYF
clone size: NA; V gene: TRBV4-3; D gene: TRBD1; J gene: TRBJ2-1; CDR3 DNA: TGCGCCAGCAGCCAAGCCGGGACAGGGGGCTATGAGCAGTTCTTC; CDR3 protein: CASSQAGTGGYEQFF
clone size: NA; V gene: TRBV10-1; D gene: TRBD2; J gene: TRBJ2-7; CDR3 DNA: TGCGCCAGCAGTGAGTCTAGACTAGCGGGAGTCTCCGAGCAGTACTTC; CDR3 protein: CASSESRLAGVSEQYF
clone size: NA; V gene: TRBV11-1; D gene: NA; J gene: TRBJ2-2; CDR3 DNA: TGTGCCAGCAGCTTCGGCTCGACTACCGGGGAGCTGTTTTTT; CDR3 protein: CASSFGSTTGELFF
clone size: NA; V gene: TRBV30; D gene: TRBD1; J gene: TRBJ1-6; CDR3 DNA: TGTGCCTGGAGTGGCGGCCCGGGACAGGTTAATTCACCCCTCCACTTT; CDR3 protein: CAWSGGPGQVNSPLHF
clone size: NA; V gene: TRBV3-1/TRBV3-2; D gene: TRBD2; J gene: TRBJ2-2; CDR3 DNA: TGTGCCAGCAGCCAAGGGGGCGGGAGGCCGAACACCGGGGAGCTGTTTTTT; CDR3 protein: CASSQGGGRPNTGELFF
clone size: NA; V gene: TRBV18; D gene: NA; J gene: TRBJ1-1; CDR3 DNA: TGTGCCAGCTCACCAAGTGGGGAGGCAGGGACTGAAGCTTTCTTT; CDR3 protein: CASSPSGEAGTEAFF
clone size: NA; V gene: TRBV9; D gene: NA; J gene: TRBJ2-1; CDR3 DNA: TGTGCCAGCAGCCCCCAAACATGGAGTGATGAGCAGTTCTTC; CDR3 protein: CASSPQTWSDEQFF
clone size: NA; V gene: TRBV25-1; D gene: NA; J gene: TRBJ2-6; CDR3 DNA: TGTGCCAGCAGTGAATTCGAAGGGGCTAACTCTGGGGCCAACGTCCTGACTTTC; CDR3 protein: CASSEFEGANSGANVLTF
clone size: NA; V gene: TRBV19; D gene: TRBD1; J gene: TRBJ2-7; CDR3 DNA: TGTGCCAGTAGTGGGGGGACAGGGCGCTCTAACGAGCAGTACTTC; CDR3 protein: CASSGGTGRSNEQYF